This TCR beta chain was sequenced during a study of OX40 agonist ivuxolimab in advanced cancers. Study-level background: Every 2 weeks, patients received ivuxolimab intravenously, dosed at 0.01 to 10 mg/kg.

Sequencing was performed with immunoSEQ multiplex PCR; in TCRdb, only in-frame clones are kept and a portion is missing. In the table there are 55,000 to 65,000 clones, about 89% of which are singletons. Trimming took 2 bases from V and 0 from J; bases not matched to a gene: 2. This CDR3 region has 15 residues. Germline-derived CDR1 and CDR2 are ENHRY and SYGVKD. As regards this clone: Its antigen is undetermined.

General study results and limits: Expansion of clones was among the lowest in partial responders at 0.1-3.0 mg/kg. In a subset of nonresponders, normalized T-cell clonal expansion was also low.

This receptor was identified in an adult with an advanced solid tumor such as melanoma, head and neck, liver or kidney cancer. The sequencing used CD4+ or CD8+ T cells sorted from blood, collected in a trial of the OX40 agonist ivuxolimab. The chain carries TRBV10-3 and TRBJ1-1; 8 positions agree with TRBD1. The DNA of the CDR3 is TGTGCCATCAGTGAGGGGACAGGCATGAACACTGAAGCTTTCTTT. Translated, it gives CAISEGTGMNTEAFF.